Sequencing of this TCR beta chain was carried out in a study of response to subunit inactivated influenza vaccine. Study-level findings and limits: New T cells are recruited in small numbers by each seasonal influenza vaccination, according to the authors' suggestion.

Worth noting for this clonotype: Its antigen is unidentified.

MiXCR was run by TCRdb on the RT-PCR reads, yielding one entry per CDR3 protein. Of more than 700,000 distinct CDR3 sequences in the sample, 20% to 25% were seen once. The CDR3 spans 15 residues. Germline CDR1 reads SGHKS; CDR2 reads YYEKEE (reference sequence). Trimming pared 0 bases from V and 8 bases from J, leaving 15 bases between. Sequencing was performed on PBMCs from blood, taken 5 days after vaccination. The chain couples TRBV5-5 to TRBJ2-1, with D uncertain. This TCR came from a man between 45 and 60 years old who received an inactivated influenza vaccine. The CDR3 sequence: CASSLVPRSLDEQFF. In nucleotides, the CDR3 is TGTGCCAGCAGCTTGGTTCCTAGGTCACTCGATGAGCAGTTCTTC.